Listed here are 2 T cell receptor beta chains from one sample, sequenced in a study of shared clonotypes between healthy human individuals. Profiled with immunoSEQ multiplex PCR; TCRdb holds only in-frame clones, not every one. In the table there are more than 550,000 clones, 72% of which are singletons. Sequencing was performed on memory CD4+ T cells sorted from blood. Noted subset: CD45RA-negative fraction. The receptors originated from a woman in her 30s in good health.

Worth noting for this clone: Compared with germline, one end of the junction differs, possibly owing to a read error. The genes are TRBV28 and TRBJ2-3; D may correspond to TRBD1 or TRBD2 (5 bases each). The germline gives CDR1 MDHEN, CDR2 SYDVKM. The CDR3 is made up of 13 amino acids. This CDR3 reads CGWGTGATDTQYF. The CDR3 region has the DNA TGCGGCTGGGGGACCGGGGCCACAGATACGCAGTATTTT.

Points on this clone: Other DNA variants within this sample encode the same CDR3. The chain uses TRBV7-9 and TRBJ2-5, with 7 positions matching TRBD1. Trimming at V came to 1 base and at J to 5 bases, leaving 4 bases not matched to a gene. In germline, CDR1 is SEHNR, CDR2 FQNEAQ (reference sequence). The CDR3 loop spans 14 amino acids. The CDR3: CASSLGTGGETQYF. The CDR3 nucleotides read TGTGCCAGCAGCTTAGGGACAGGTGGGGAGACCCAGTACTTC.